These T cell receptor beta chains were read from a single sample in a study of cytomegalovirus exposure and HLA in healthy donors. Here immunoSEQ multiplex PCR was the method, and the copy in TCRdb shows in-frame clones only, minus some. Seen here are around 100,000 clones, around 60% observed once, and the top ten hold around 3.9%. The specimen sequenced was PBMCs. All receptors come from a man aged 30-40 years in good health and CMV-seropositive. Each CDR3 is given without its conserved first and last residue. A D gene is named only where the DNA matches it firmly.

V	J	D	length	CDR3
TRBV19	TRBJ2-1	NA	12	ASSIGRGLGEQF
TRBV19	TRBJ1-5	TRBD1	13	ASTIGGGVDQPQH
TRBV27	TRBJ1-1	TRBD1	10	ASSLGQGQAF
TRBV10-3	TRBJ2-7	NA	12	AISDRDKTYEQY
TRBV6-1	TRBJ2-2	TRBD2	17	ASSEFRLAGGANTGELF
TRBV5-1	TRBJ1-2	NA	14	ASSLGSGVPTYGYT
TRBV9	TRBJ2-5	TRBD1	12	ASSPGQVQETQY
TRBV29-1	TRBJ2-7	NA	11	SVAPTGRHEQY
TRBV19	TRBJ2-7	TRBD2	13	ASSPRWLAGHEQY
TRBV27	TRBJ2-1	TRBD2	11	ASTGGGAEEQF
TRBV5-4	TRBJ1-1	NA	13	ASSFPTNGNTEAF
TRBV9	TRBJ2-1	NA	11	ASSVVHGTEQF
TRBV28	TRBJ2-2	NA	16	ASSSPQDAATVTGELF
TRBV5-6	TRBJ1-2	NA	12	ASSPPALDYGYT
TRBV1	TRBJ2-7	NA	14	TSSHHGTRSSYEQY
TRBV18	TRBJ1-1	NA	14	ASSPPVAGWNTEAF
TRBV5-4	TRBJ2-2	TRBD1	14	ASSSRQGAWSGELF
TRBV2	TRBJ1-2	NA	11	ASSEEGRNGYT
TRBV4-2	TRBJ2-1	TRBD2	12	ASSQRGVYNEQF
TRBV5-1	TRBJ1-1	TRBD1	13	ASSRGTVLNTEAF
TRBV2	TRBJ1-4	NA	13	ASFPGTMHNEKLF
TRBV9	TRBJ2-2	NA	11	ASSRQVSGELF
TRBV6-1	TRBJ1-3	NA	19	ASSEGGGQGRSYSSGNTIY
TRBV6-1	TRBJ2-1	NA	11	ASSRGQYNEQF
TRBV11-3	TRBJ2-7	TRBD1	12	ASSDRGTTGEQY
TRBV5-1	TRBJ1-1	TRBD1	12	ASTGQGSLTEAF
TRBV4-1	TRBJ2-3	NA	15	ASSQAPPQGGLDTQY
TRBV5-5	TRBJ1-5	TRBD1	16	ASSPRGQTGGSNQPQH
TRBV5-1	TRBJ1-1	NA	11	ASSPHRDTEAF
TRBV9	TRBJ1-2	NA	10	ASSVATGGYT
TRBV19	TRBJ1-4	TRBD1	12	ASIGTGRGEKLF
TRBV7-9	TRBJ2-2	TRBD1	17	ASGSRFGGDRANTGELF
TRBV27	TRBJ2-7	TRBD1	13	ASSSWDRVSYEQY
TRBV6-1	TRBJ2-3	TRBD2	16	ASSEEASGGLRTDTQY
TRBV7-9	TRBJ1-5	NA	11	ASSVSSNQPQH
TRBV18	TRBJ1-2	NA	12	ASSAGKVTYGYT
TRBV27	TRBJ2-2	TRBD1	18	ASSSRTGGIGTTDTGELF
TRBV4-1	TRBJ1-1	NA	11	ASSPGRGTEAF
TRBV6-1	TRBJ2-3	NA	14	ASSEVGYVGTDTQY
TRBV2	TRBJ1-2	TRBD1	11	ASDRDRVYGYT
TRBV9	TRBJ1-1	NA	12	ASSPGGGATEAF
TRBV5-1	TRBJ1-3	NA	12	ASSLAQAGNTIY
TRBV7-5	TRBJ2-5	NA	13	ARSLGLGGGETQY
TRBV7-9	TRBJ2-7	NA	11	ASSQVGGYEQY
TRBV6-5	TRBJ2-1	TRBD2	13	ASSYVGGALNEQF
TRBV4-2	TRBJ2-2	NA	13	ASSHSYANTGELF
TRBV19	TRBJ1-4	TRBD1	14	ASSTDPTGANEKLF
TRBV11-2	TRBJ2-7	TRBD1	12	ASSFGTGGDEQY
TRBV9	TRBJ2-4	TRBD1	10	ASSGTGGLQY
TRBV7-2	TRBJ1-2	NA	11	ASSQSGNYGYT
TRBV4-1	TRBJ1-3	NA	12	ASSQPAGRNTIY
TRBV6-5	TRBJ1-2	NA	12	ASSRERQSYGYT
TRBV19	TRBJ1-2	NA	10	ASSSGFYGYT
TRBV19	TRBJ2-5	NA	12	ASRSAGRQETQY
TRBV5-1	TRBJ2-7	NA	10	ASGLGDYEQY